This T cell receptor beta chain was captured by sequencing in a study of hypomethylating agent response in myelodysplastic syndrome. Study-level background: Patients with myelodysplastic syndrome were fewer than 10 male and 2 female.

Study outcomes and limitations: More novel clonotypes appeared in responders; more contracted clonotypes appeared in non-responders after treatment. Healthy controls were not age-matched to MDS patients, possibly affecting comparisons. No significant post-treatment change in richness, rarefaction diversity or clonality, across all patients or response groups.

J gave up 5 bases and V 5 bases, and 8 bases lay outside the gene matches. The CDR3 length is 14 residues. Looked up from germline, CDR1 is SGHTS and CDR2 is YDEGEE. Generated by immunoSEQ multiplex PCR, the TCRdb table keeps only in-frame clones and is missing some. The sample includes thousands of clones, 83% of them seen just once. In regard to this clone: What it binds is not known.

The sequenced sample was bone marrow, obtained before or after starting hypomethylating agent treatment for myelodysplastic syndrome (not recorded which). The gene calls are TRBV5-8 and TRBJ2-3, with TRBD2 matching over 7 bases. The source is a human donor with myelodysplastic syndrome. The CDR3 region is CASSWEGQIDTQYF. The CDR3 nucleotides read TGTGCCAGCAGTTGGGAGGGCCAAATAGATACGCAGTATTTT.